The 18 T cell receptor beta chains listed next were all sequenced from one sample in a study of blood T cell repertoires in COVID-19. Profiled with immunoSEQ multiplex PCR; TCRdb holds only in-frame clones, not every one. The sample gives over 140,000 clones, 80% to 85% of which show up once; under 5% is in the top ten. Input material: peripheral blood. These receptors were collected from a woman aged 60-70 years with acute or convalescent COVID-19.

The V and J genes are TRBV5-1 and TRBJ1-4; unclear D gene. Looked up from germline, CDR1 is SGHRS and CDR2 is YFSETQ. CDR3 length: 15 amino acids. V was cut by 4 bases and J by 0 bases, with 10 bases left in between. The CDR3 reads CASSGSDATNEKLFF. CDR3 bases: TGCGCCAGCAGCGGGAGCGACGCAACTAATGAAAAACTGTTTTTT.

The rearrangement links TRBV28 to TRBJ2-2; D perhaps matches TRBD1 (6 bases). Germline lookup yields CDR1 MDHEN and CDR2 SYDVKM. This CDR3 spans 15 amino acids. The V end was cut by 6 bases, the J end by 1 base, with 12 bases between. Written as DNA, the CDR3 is TGTGCCAGCAGGCCTGGACAGCTGAACACCGGGGAGCTGTTTTTT. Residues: CASRPGQLNTGELFF.

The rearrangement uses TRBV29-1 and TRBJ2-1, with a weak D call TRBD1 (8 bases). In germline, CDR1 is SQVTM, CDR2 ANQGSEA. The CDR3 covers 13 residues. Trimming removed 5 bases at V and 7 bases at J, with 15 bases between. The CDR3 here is CSVNRGGRNEQFF. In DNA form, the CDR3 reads TGCAGCGTTAACAGGGGGGGAAGGAATGAGCAGTTCTTC.

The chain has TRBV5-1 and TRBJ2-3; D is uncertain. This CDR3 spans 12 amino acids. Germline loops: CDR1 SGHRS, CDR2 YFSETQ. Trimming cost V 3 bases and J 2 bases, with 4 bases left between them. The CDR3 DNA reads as TGCGCCAGCAGCTCTAACACAGATACGCAGTATTTT. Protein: CASSSNTDTQYF.

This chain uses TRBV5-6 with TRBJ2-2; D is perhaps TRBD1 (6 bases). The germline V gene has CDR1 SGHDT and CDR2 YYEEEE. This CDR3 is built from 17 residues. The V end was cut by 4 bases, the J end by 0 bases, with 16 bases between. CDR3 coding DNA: TGTGCCAGCAGCCCTTTAGGACAGTACTCGAACACCGGGGAGCTGTTTTTT. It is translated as CASSPLGQYSNTGELFF. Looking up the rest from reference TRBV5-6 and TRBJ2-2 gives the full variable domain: DAGVTQSPTHLIKTRGQQVTLRCSPKSGHDTVSWYQQALGQGPQFIFQYYEEEERQRGNFPDRFSGHQFPNYSSELNVNALLLGDSALYLCASSPLGQYSNTGELFFGEGSRLTVL.

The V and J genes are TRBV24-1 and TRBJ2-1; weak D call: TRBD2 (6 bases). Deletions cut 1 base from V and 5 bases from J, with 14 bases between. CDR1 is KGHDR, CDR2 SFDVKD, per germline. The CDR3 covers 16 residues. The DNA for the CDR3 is TGTGCCACCAGTGATTTTAGGGGAGGTAGGAACAATGAGCAGTTCTTC. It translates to CATSDFRGGRNNEQFF.

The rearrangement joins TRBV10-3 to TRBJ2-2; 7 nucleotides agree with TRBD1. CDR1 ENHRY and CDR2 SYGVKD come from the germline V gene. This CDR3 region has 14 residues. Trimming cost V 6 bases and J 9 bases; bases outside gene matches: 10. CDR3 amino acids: CAISLFQGDRELFF. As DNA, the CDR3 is TGTGCCATCAGCCTATTTCAGGGGGATCGGGAGCTGTTTTTT.

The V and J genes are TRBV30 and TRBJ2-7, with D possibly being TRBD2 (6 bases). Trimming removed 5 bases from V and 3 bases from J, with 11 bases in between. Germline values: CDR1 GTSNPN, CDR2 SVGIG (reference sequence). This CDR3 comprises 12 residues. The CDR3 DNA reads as TGTGCCTGGTCGTCCGGGAGCTACGAGCAGTACTTC. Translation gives CAWSSGSYEQYF.

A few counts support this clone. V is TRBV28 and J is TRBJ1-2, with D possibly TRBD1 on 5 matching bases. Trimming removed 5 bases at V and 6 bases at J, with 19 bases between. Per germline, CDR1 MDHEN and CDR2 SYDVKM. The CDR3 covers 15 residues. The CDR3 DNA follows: TGTGCCAGCAGTCCACCACCCGGGGGTATGCATGGCTACACCTTC. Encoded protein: CASSPPPGGMHGYTF.

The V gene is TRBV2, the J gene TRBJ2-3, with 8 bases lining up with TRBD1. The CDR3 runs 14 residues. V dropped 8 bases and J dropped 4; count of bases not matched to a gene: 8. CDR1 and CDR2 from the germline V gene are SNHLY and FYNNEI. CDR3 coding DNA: TGTGCCAGCTGGGGACAGGACCAGCCAGATACGCAGTATTTT. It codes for CASWGQDQPDTQYF.

CDR3 nucleotide sequence: TGTGCCAGCAGTTTTCGGGGAGGCACAGATACGCAGTATTTT. Its protein product is CASSFRGGTDTQYF. The chain combines TRBV6-5 with TRBJ2-3; D might be TRBD2 (5 bases). V dropped 4 bases and J dropped 1 base, with 9 bases sitting between them. The CDR3 spans 14 residues. The germline CDR1 and CDR2 sequences are MNHEY and SVGAGI.

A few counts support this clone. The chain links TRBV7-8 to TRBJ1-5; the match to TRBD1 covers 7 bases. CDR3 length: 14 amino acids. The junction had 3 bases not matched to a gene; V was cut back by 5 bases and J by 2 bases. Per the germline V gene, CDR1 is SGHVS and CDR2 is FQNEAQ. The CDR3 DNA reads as TGTGCCAGCAGCCCTGGACAGGGCAATCAGCCCCAGCATTTT. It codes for CASSPGQGNQPQHF.

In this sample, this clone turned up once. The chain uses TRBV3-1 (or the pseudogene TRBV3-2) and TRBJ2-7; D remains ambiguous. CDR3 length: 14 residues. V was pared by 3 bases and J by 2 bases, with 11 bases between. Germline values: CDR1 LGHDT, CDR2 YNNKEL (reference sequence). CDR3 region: CASSHPRQTYEQYF. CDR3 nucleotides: TGTGCCAGCAGCCACCCTCGACAAACCTACGAGCAGTACTTC.

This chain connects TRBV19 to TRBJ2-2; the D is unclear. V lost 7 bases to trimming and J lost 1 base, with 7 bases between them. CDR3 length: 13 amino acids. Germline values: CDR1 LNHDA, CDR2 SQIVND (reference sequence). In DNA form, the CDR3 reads TGTGCCAGTACCACAAGGAACACCGGGGAGCTGTTTTTT. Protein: CASTTRNTGELFF.

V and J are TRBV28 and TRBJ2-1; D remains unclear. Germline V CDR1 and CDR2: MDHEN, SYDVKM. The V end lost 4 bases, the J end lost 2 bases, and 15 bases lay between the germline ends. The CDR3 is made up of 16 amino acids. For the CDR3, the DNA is TGTGCCAGCAGTTCTCTCAGGCGCCCGGCCTACAATGAGCAGTTCTTC. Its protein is CASSSLRRPAYNEQFF.

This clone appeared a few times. CDR3 residues: CASSPSNGGPYGYTF. The CDR3 bases are TGTGCCAGCAGCCCGTCCAATGGAGGACCCTATGGCTACACCTTC. The genes are TRBV9 and TRBJ1-2; D call uncertain. The V gene's germline CDR1 is SGDLS and CDR2 YYNGEE. V shed 4 bases and J shed 4 bases, with 17 bases lying between them. CDR3 length: 15 residues.

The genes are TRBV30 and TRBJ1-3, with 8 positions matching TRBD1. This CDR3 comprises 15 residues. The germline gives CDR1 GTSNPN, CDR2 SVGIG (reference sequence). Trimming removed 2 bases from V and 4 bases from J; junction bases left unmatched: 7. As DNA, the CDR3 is TGTGCCTGGAGTAACAGGGGGTTGAACGGAAACACCATATATTTT. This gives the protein CAWSNRGLNGNTIYF.

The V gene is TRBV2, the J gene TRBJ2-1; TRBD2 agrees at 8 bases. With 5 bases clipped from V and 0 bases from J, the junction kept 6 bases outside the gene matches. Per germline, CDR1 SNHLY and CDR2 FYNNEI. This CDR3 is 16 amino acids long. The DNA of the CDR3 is TGTGCCAGCAGTACCCCGACTAGCGACTCCTACAATGAGCAGTTCTTC. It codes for CASSTPTSDSYNEQFF. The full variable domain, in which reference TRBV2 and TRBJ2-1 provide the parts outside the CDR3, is EPEVTQTPSHQVTQMGQEVILRCVPISNHLYFYWYRQILGQKVEFLVSFYNNEISEKSEIFDDQFSVERPDGSNFTLKIRSTKLEDSAMYFCASSTPTSDSYNEQFFGPGTRLTVL.